The 23 T cell receptor beta chains given below trace back to one sample, sequenced in a study of control samples from healthy donors and cancer patients. The repertoire was sequenced with immunoSEQ multiplex PCR; TCRdb's copy has only in-frame clones and lacks some. Counted here are about 140,000 clones, 94% occurring once; the ten biggest clones make up approximately 14%. Material: blood. The source is a man between 40 and 49 years old in good health.

The CDR3, as DNA: TGTGCCAGGAAGACTAGCGGGAGGCCTGCGGGAAGTCATGAGCAGTTCTTC. This translates into CARKTSGRPAGSHEQFF. V and J are TRBV6-4 and TRBJ2-1, with 13 bases aligning to TRBD2. The CDR3 covers 17 residues. V dropped 9 bases and J dropped 8; count of bases not matched to a gene: 16. From germline, CDR1 is MRHNA and CDR2 SNTAGT.

The chain has TRBV9 and TRBJ1-5; possibly TRBD1 for D (5 bases). Germline CDR1 reads SGDLS; CDR2 reads YYNGEE. The length of the CDR3 is 15 residues. V was trimmed by 3 bases and J by 7 bases, leaving 17 bases between them. CDR3 loop: CASSATGGGGQPQHF. In DNA, the CDR3 is TGTGCCAGCAGCGCCACCGGGGGGGGAGGACAGCCCCAGCATTTT.

This clone has a single count. This chain connects TRBV13 to TRBJ2-2; D unresolved. Per the germline V gene, CDR1 is PRHDT and CDR2 is FYEKMQ (reference sequence). This CDR3 comprises 16 residues. The ends were cut back, 0 bases at V and 5 bases at J, with 13 bases in the middle. The chain's CDR3 is CASSLGLVELTGELFF. As DNA, the CDR3 is TGTGCCAGCAGCTTAGGCCTCGTGGAGCTGACCGGGGAGCTGTTTTTT. Filled out from reference TRBV13 and TRBJ2-2, the complete variable domain reads AAGVIQSPRHLIKEKRETATLKCYPIPRHDTVYWYQQGPGQDPQFLISFYEKMQSDKGSIPDRFSAQQFSDYHSELNMSSLELGDSALYFCASSLGLVELTGELFFGEGSRLTVL.

This sequence joins TRBV19 and TRBJ1-1; perhaps TRBD1 as D (5 bases). V lost 7 bases and J 2 bases, leaving 17 bases between the germline ends. This CDR3 comprises 15 residues. Germline lookup yields CDR1 LNHDA and CDR2 SQIVND (reference sequence). The CDR3 DNA follows: TGTGCCAGTACCGCCTACCGGGACCGAAACACTGAAGCTTTCTTT. Protein product: CASTAYRDRNTEAFF.

J is TRBJ2-5 and V is TRBV20-1; possibly TRBD1 for D (6 bases). V shed 3 bases and J shed 5 bases, with 16 bases lying between them. CDR1 is DFQATT, CDR2 SNEGSKA, per germline (reference sequence). The CDR3 runs 14 residues. In DNA, the CDR3 is TGCAGTGCTAGTAGGGGGACCCGAGGGGAGACCCAGTACTTC. Translation: CSASRGTRGETQYF.

This rearrangement joins TRBV10-2 to TRBJ2-1; D unresolved. The germline gives CDR1 WSHSY, CDR2 SAAADI. The CDR3 totals 11 residues. Trimming took 8 bases from V and 7 from J, leaving 9 bases between them. CDR3 bases: TGCGCCAGCCAGATGGGTAATGAGCAGTTCTTC. The encoded protein is CASQMGNEQFF.

The gene calls are TRBV5-4 and TRBJ2-2; 10 nucleotides align to TRBD1. This CDR3 region has 16 residues. With 4 bases clipped from V and 5 bases from J, the junction kept 8 bases outside the gene matches. CDR1 is SGHNT, CDR2 YYREEE, per germline (reference sequence). The CDR3 sequence is CASSPGGDRGTGELFF. The CDR3 DNA reads TGTGCCAGCAGCCCCGGGGGGGACAGGGGAACCGGGGAGCTGTTTTTT. Full variable domain (missing parts from reference TRBV5-4 and TRBJ2-2): ETGVTQSPTHLIKTRGQQVTLRCSSQSGHNTVSWYQQALGQGPQFIFQYYREEENGRGNFPPRFSGLQFPNYSSELNVNALELDDSALYLCASSPGGDRGTGELFFGEGSRLTVL.

V gene TRBV9 combines with J gene TRBJ2-3; the match to TRBD1 covers 10 bases. This CDR3 contains 14 residues. Trimming cost V 3 bases and J 6 bases; bases outside gene matches: 4. In germline, CDR1 is SGDLS, CDR2 YYNGEE. CDR3 bases: TGTGCCAGCAGCGGACAGGGGGCGTACGATACGCAGTATTTT. It is translated as CASSGQGAYDTQYF.

A note on this clone: The junction and the germline gene differ at one end; a read error may be behind it. This rearrangement joins TRBV28 to TRBJ2-3, with D perhaps assigned TRBD1 or TRBD2 (5 bases each). This CDR3 is 14 amino acids long. Germline V gives CDR1 MDHEN, CDR2 SYDVKM. CDR3 nucleotides: TGTGCCAGCAGTTTTGGGGCTAGCACAAATACGCAGTATTTT. This encodes CASSFGASTNTQYF.

This clone was seen a few times. The CDR3 DNA reads TGTGCCAGCAGCTTAGCAGGATCAGGGAGGGGAAACACCATATATTTT. Translated: CASSLAGSGRGNTIYF. This sequence joins TRBV7-8 and TRBJ1-3; TRBD1 might be the D (5 bases). The CDR3 length is 16 residues. The germline V gene has CDR1 SGHVS and CDR2 FQNEAQ. The germline V and J ends were trimmed by 0 bases and 4 bases, with 13 bases remaining between them.

This clone was observed a single time. The chain is built from TRBV5-1 and TRBJ2-5; unclear D gene. Germline V gene lookup returns CDR1 SGHRS and CDR2 YFSETQ. This CDR3 comprises 14 residues. Trimming cost V 1 base and J 1 base, with 8 bases left between them. CDR3 loop: CASSLSAAQETQYF. CDR3 nucleotides: TGCGCCAGCAGCTTGTCGGCGGCCCAAGAGACCCAGTACTTC.

This clone was found once. V is TRBV12-5 and J is TRBJ1-2, with 8 bases fitting TRBD1. CDR1 and CDR2 from the germline V gene are LGHNT and FRNRAP. CDR3 length equals 14 residues. With V trimmed by 7 bases and J by 5 bases, 9 bases remained unmatched. CDR3 bases: TGTGCTAGTGCTGTGGACAGGGCTGGGTATGGCTACACCTTC. This encodes CASAVDRAGYGYTF.

This clone was seen just once. This chain uses TRBV28 with TRBJ2-1; 12 bases are a match to TRBD2. The V gene end was trimmed by 5 bases and the J gene end by 7 bases; junction bases not matched to a gene: 6. The CDR3 sequence is 15 residues long. In germline, CDR1 is MDHEN, CDR2 SYDVKM. This chain's CDR3 is CASSVTSGRQNEQFF. The CDR3 bases are TGTGCCAGCAGTGTTACTAGCGGGAGGCAAAATGAGCAGTTCTTC. The full variable domain, its missing parts supplied by reference TRBV28 and TRBJ2-1, is DVKVTQSSRYLVKRTGEKVFLECVQDMDHENMFWYRQDPGLGLRLIYFSYDVKMKEKGDIPEGYSVSREKKERFSLILESASTNQTSMYLCASSVTSGRQNEQFFGPGTRLTVL.

This chain links TRBV3-1 (or the pseudogene TRBV3-2) with TRBJ2-7; D possibly uses TRBD1 or TRBD2 (5 bases each). V dropped 3 bases and J dropped 5 bases, with 20 bases sitting between them. The CDR3 is 16 amino acids. In germline, CDR1 is LGHDT, CDR2 YNNKEL (reference sequence). This CDR3 is CASSQGVGVKDNEQYF. The CDR3 coding sequence is TGTGCCAGCAGCCAGGGGGTGGGGGTTAAAGACAACGAGCAGTACTTC.

Only one count was recorded for this clone. The genes are TRBV2 and TRBJ1-2; 8 bases map to TRBD1. The ends lost 6 bases at V and 4 bases at J; junction bases unmatched: 7. Germline V lookup: CDR1 SNHLY, CDR2 FYNNEI. The CDR3 is made up of 14 amino acids. CDR3 nucleotide sequence: TGTGCCAGCAGGCTTACCGGGACAGGCTATGGCTACACCTTC. Its translation: CASRLTGTGYGYTF.

The chain uses TRBV3-1 (or the pseudogene TRBV3-2) and TRBJ2-7; TRBD2 might be the D (6 bases). The CDR3 has 14 residues. V lost 0 bases, J lost 10 bases, and 16 bases lay in between. Germline CDR1 reads LGHDT; CDR2 reads YNNKEL (reference sequence). The CDR3: CASSQDGGAPNQYF. As DNA, the CDR3 is TGTGCCAGCAGCCAAGACGGCGGGGCCCCTAATCAGTACTTC.

This chain joins TRBV5-8 and TRBJ2-1, with 8 bases matching TRBD2. This CDR3 region has 13 residues. Trimming at V came to 8 bases and at J to 8 bases, leaving 9 bases not matched to a gene. Looked up from germline, CDR1 is SGHTS and CDR2 is YDEGEE. CDR3 sequence: CARNRGGVDEQFF. Written as DNA, the CDR3 is TGTGCCAGGAACCGGGGGGGAGTCGATGAGCAGTTCTTC.

Details on this clone: The germline gene is not matched at one end of the junction; a read error may be the cause. The rearrangement joins TRBV18 to TRBJ1-5; TRBD1 agrees at 8 bases. This CDR3 region has 15 residues. Germline V lookup: CDR1 KGHSH, CDR2 LQKENI. This CDR3 is CASSPRQGTGQPQHF. CDR3 sequence (DNA): TGTGCCAGCTCGCCACGACAGGGGACGGGGCAGCCCCAGCATTTT. Supplemented by reference TRBV18 and TRBJ1-5, the full variable domain reads NAGVMQNPRHLVRRRGQEARLRCSPMKGHSHVYWYRQLPEEGLKFMVYLQKENIIDESGMPKERFSAEFPKEGPSILRIQQVVRGDSAAYFCASSPRQGTGQPQHFGDGTRLSIL.

This chain uses TRBV6-5 with TRBJ1-3; D uncertain. Germline loops: CDR1 MNHEY, CDR2 SVGAGI. The CDR3 contains 15 residues. Trimming removed 5 bases at V and 0 bases at J, with 11 bases between. In nucleotides, the CDR3 is TGTGCCAGCAGTCGTCAAGGCCACTCTGGAAACACCATATATTTT. It is translated as CASSRQGHSGNTIYF.

This chain uses TRBV11-2 with TRBJ2-2, with D hard to call. V shed 3 bases and J shed 7 bases, with 12 bases lying between them. CDR1 is SGHAT and CDR2 is FQNNGV in the germline V gene. This CDR3 has 14 amino acids. The CDR3 region is CASSFEYSSGELFF. The CDR3 DNA is TGTGCCAGCAGCTTCGAATACAGCAGCGGGGAGCTGTTTTTT.

This clone was observed a handful of times. CDR3 in amino acids: CASSNRAPTEAFF. The CDR3 DNA follows: TGTGCCAGCAGCAATAGAGCTCCCACTGAAGCTTTCTTT. This sequence joins TRBV6-5 and TRBJ1-1; D remains ambiguous. Germline CDR1 is MNHEY and CDR2 is SVGAGI. The length of the CDR3 is 13 residues. Trimming took off 6 bases at V and 4 bases at J, with 12 bases between the two ends.

This clone was seen a handful of times. This chain joins TRBV10-3 and TRBJ2-2; the D gene could be TRBD1 or TRBD2 (5 bases each). CDR1 ENHRY and CDR2 SYGVKD come from the germline V gene. The CDR3 is 13 amino acids. The V gene lost 11 bases and the J gene lost 4 bases, with 14 bases spanning the gap. The CDR3 loop is CALWDGGTGELFF. CDR3 in DNA: TGTGCCCTATGGGACGGCGGCACCGGGGAGCTGTTTTTT.

This chain uses TRBV18 with TRBJ1-1; D unresolved. This CDR3 contains 13 residues. The ends were cut back, 2 bases at V and 1 base at J, with 5 bases in the middle. The germline CDR1 and CDR2 sequences are KGHSH and LQKENI. This CDR3 is CASSPMGNTEAFF. For the CDR3, the DNA is TGTGCCAGCTCACCAATGGGGAACACTGAAGCTTTCTTT.